The rows below give T cell receptor beta chains drawn from one sample of a study of blood T cell repertoires in COVID-19. Profiling relied on immunoSEQ multiplex PCR, and the TCRdb table lists in-frame clones only, not all of them. This repertoire shows just under 300,000 clones, around 87% found once; its top ten account for 1.3%. The sequenced sample consisted of peripheral blood. These receptors all come from a man aged 65 to 85 with acute or convalescent COVID-19. CDR3s include the opening cysteine and the closing phenylalanine or tryptophan. D genes are given only for firm matches. The listing skips clone size in some rows; elsewhere it reads once, few, many or a size class.

>-|-|TRBJ2-7|TRBV5-1
TGCGCCAGCAGCTTGGTTCCCGGGAGCAACTACGAGCAGTACTTC
CASSLVPGSNYEQYF
>TRBD2|once|TRBJ2-5|TRBV28
TGTGCCAGCAGGGAGGGACTAGAAGAGACCCAGTACTTC
CASREGLEETQYF
>TRBD1|-|TRBJ2-7|TRBV19
TGTGCCAGTAGGGACAGGGTATCCTACGAGCAGTACTTC
CASRDRVSYEQYF
>-|-|TRBJ2-7|TRBV6-5
TGTGCCAGCAGTCCTACGCAGGCGGGGATCTACGAGCAGTACTTC
CASSPTQAGIYEQYF
>-|-|TRBJ2-7|TRBV21-1
TGTGCCACCGTCCTCCTCTACGAGCAGTACTTC
CATVLLYEQYF
>TRBD1|-|TRBJ2-7|TRBV7-8
TGTGCCAGCAGCTCGCATGCAGGGACAGGGGTGTCCTACGAGCAGTACTTC
CASSSHAGTGVSYEQYF
>TRBD1|-|TRBJ2-4|TRBV6-2/TRBV6-3
TGTGCCAGCAGCCCCTTGGGACAGCGAGGGGAGCGGTACTTC
CASSPLGQRGERYF
>TRBD1|-|TRBJ2-2|TRBV4-1
TGCGCCAGCAGCGAGGGACAGGGGGCGTTCGGGGAGCTGTTTTTT
CASSEGQGAFGELFF
>-|few|TRBJ2-3|TRBV27
TGTGCCAGCAGTCCTACTCGTTGGGGCGGCACAGATACGCAGTATTTT
CASSPTRWGGTDTQYF
>-|-|TRBJ1-5|TRBV4-1
TGCGCCAGCAGCCAAGCCAACTCCAATCAGCCCCAGCATTTT
CASSQANSNQPQHF
>-|-|TRBJ2-2|TRBV30
TGTGCCTGGAAGGTCAGGGCTGGATCCGGGGAGCTGTTTTTT
CAWKVRAGSGELFF
>-|-|TRBJ1-1|TRBV10-2
TGCGCCAGCACCGGGGGAGGGACTGAAGCTTTCTTT
CASTGGGTEAFF
>-|-|TRBJ1-4|TRBV9
TGTGCCAGCAGCACGCACAGGGCTGGTGAAAAACTGTTTTTT
CASSTHRAGEKLFF
>-|-|TRBJ1-3|TRBV9
TGTGCCAGCCGGAGTACTGGAAACACCATATATTTT
CASRSTGNTIYF
>TRBD2|-|TRBJ2-7|TRBV27
TGTGCCAGCAGTCCCCGGACTAGCGGCCGCTCCTACGAGCAGTACTTC
CASSPRTSGRSYEQYF
>TRBD1|-|TRBJ2-2|TRBV19
TGTGCCAGTAGTAGGGGGACAGGGGGCTTCGGGGAGCTGTTTTTT
CASSRGTGGFGELFF
>TRBD1|once|TRBJ1-3|TRBV2
TGTGCCAGCAGTGAAGCGCTAGGGGACAGGGGTTTCAGCTCTGGAAACACCATATATTTT
CASSEALGDRGFSSGNTIYF
>TRBD1|-|TRBJ1-5|TRBV29-1
TGCAGCGTTAGGACAGGGGATCAGCCCCAGCATTTT
CSVRTGDQPQHF
>-|-|TRBJ1-2|TRBV7-8
TGTGCCAGCAGCTTAAATCCTACACAGTTCTATGGCTACACCTTC
CASSLNPTQFYGYTF
>-|-|TRBJ2-2|TRBV30
TGTGCCTGGTCTTTCCGGAACACCGGGGAGCTGTTTTTT
CAWSFRNTGELFF
>-|-|TRBJ2-3|TRBV10-2
TGCGCCAGCAGTAATCGGGAAGGTACAGATACGCAGTATTTT
CASSNREGTDTQYF
>TRBD1|-|TRBJ2-7|TRBV11-3
TGTGCCAGCAGCCAAGGGGGCGCGGAGGTCTACGAGCAGTACTTC
CASSQGGAEVYEQYF
>-|-|TRBJ2-7|TRBV7-2
TGTGCCAGCAGCTCAGGTCCGGGACAAAATGAGGAGCAGTACTTC
CASSSGPGQNEEQYF
>-|-|TRBJ1-1|TRBV10-3
TGTGCCATCAGTGAGTCGGGCGGGTTAGCTTTCTTT
CAISESGGLAFF
>-|-|TRBJ1-1|TRBV6-4
TGTGCCAGCAGTGCCCGGGGACTGGGCACTGAAGCTTTCTTT
CASSARGLGTEAFF
>TRBD2|-|TRBJ2-5|TRBV10-3
TGTGCCATCAGTGAGTCGGCTAGCGGGAAGGAGACCCAGTACTTC
CAISESASGKETQYF
>TRBD1|once|TRBJ1-1|TRBV7-2
TGTGCCAGCAGCTCCCGGGACAGGGCCACTGAAGCTTTCTTT
CASSSRDRATEAFF
>TRBD1|-|TRBJ1-2|TRBV6-5
TGTGCCAGCAGTTACGGGGGCTCCGGGACAGGGTTCGGCTACACCTTC
CASSYGGSGTGFGYTF
>TRBD1|-|TRBJ1-4|TRBV11-2
TGTGCCAGCAGCTTCGGGACAGGACCCGAAAAACTGTTTTTT
CASSFGTGPEKLFF
>-|-|TRBJ2-3|TRBV2
TGTGCCAGCAGTGACAGGCGCACAGATACGCAGTATTTT
CASSDRRTDTQYF
>TRBD1|-|TRBJ2-5|TRBV5-1
TGCGCCAGCGGGGAGGGACAGGGAAGTTTGGAGACCCAGTACTTC
CASGEGQGSLETQYF
>-|-|TRBJ2-6|TRBV4-3
TGCGCCAGCAGCAGGTCGGCGGGTGTTTCTGGGGCCAACGTCCTGACTTTC
CASSRSAGVSGANVLTF
>TRBD1|-|TRBJ1-5|TRBV11-2
TGTGCCAGCAGCTTTGGGACAGGGAAGGCTCAGCCCCAGCATTTT
CASSFGTGKAQPQHF
>TRBD2|-|TRBJ2-3|TRBV6-5
TGTGCCAGCAGTTCTGGACTAGCGGGGGGCCCAGATACGCAGTATTTT
CASSSGLAGGPDTQYF
>-|-|TRBJ1-1|TRBV15
TGTGCCACCAGCAGAGAGCCGCACAGGGTGGGGTACACTGAAGCTTTCTTT
CATSREPHRVGYTEAFF
>-|-|TRBJ1-1|TRBV19
TGTGCCAGTACCTCGGGGACTGAAGCTTTCTTT
CASTSGTEAFF
>-|-|TRBJ1-2|TRBV2
TGTGCCAGCAGTGAAGGGGCTTCACTCTATGGCTACACCTTC
CASSEGASLYGYTF
>-|-|TRBJ2-5|TRBV15
TGTGCCACCAGCAGAGATGTTGGGGGGGAGACCCAGTACTTC
CATSRDVGGETQYF
>TRBD2|-|TRBJ2-5|TRBV6-6
TGTGCCAGCAGTGCCGGGACTAGCGGGTTCCAAGAGACCCAGTACTTC
CASSAGTSGFQETQYF
>-|once|TRBJ2-5|TRBV14
TGTGCCAGCAGCGTCAACCGGGGAGAGACCCAGTACTTC
CASSVNRGETQYF